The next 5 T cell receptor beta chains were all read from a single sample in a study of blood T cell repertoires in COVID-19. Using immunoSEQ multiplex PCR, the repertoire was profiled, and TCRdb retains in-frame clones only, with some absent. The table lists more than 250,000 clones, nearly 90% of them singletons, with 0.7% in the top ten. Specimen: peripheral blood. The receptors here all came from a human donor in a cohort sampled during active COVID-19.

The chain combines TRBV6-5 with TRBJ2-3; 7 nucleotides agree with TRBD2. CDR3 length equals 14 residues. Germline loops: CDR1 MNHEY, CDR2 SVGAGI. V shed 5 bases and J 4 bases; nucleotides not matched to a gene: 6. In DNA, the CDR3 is TGTGCCAGCAGTAGTGGACTAGTGGCAGATACGCAGTATTTT. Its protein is CASSSGLVADTQYF.

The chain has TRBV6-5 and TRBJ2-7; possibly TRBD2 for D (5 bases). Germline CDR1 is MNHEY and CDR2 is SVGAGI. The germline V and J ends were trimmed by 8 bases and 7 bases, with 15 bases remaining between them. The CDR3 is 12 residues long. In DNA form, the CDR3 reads TGTGCCAGCGGGGATGTCCCGGGAGAGCAGTACTTC. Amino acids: CASGDVPGEQYF.

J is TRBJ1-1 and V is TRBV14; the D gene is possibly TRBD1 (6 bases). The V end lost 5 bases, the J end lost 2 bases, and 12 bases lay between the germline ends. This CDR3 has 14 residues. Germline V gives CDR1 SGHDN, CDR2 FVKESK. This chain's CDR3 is CASSYTGRNTEAFF. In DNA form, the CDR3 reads TGTGCCAGCAGCTATACAGGGAGAAACACTGAAGCTTTCTTT.

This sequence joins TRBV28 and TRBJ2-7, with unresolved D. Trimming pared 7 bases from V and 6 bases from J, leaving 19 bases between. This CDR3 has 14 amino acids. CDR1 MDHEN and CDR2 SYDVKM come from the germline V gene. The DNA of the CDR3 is TGTGCCAGCACTTCCTTCGCCTCCGGCGGCGAGCAGTACTTC. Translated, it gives CASTSFASGGEQYF.

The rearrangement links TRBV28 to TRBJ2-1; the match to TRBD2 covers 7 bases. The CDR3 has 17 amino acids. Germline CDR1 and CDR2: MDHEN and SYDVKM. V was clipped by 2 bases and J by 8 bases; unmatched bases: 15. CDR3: CASSLRLAAFIVHEQFF. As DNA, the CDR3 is TGTGCCAGCAGTTTAAGGCTAGCGGCGTTCATCGTCCATGAGCAGTTCTTC.